The entry below describes one TCR beta chain. Antigen: not known. Participating donors were healthy, HIV-negative adults free of recent acute infections or vaccinations. Germline V gene data show CDR1 as SGHDT and CDR2 as YYEEEE. Between the trimmed V and J ends, which lost 4 bases and 8 bases, there was a span of 12 bases. The CDR3 is 12 amino acids. This record comes from a study of shared clonotypes between healthy human individuals. Findings and limits, study-wide: Represented diversity, genetic and exposure-history alike, was limited by few donors. The generation probabilities recorded for non-shared clonotypes fell below those of clonotypes shared by all four donors. The sole specimen, blood, was sampled, and tissue repertoires likely differ.

Profiling relied on immunoSEQ multiplex PCR, and the TCRdb table lists in-frame clones only, not all of them. The sample records roughly 1.4 million clones, approximately 98.5% being singletons. The TCR comes from a man aged 25 to 45 in good health. Source material: naive CD4+ T cells sorted from blood. The subset: CD45RA+ positively selected. The chain links TRBV5-6 to TRBJ1-2; a possible D gene is TRBD1 (6 bases). The CDR3 nucleotides read TGTGCCAGCAGCCCCTTGGGGGGCGGCTACACCTTC. It specifies CASSPLGGGYTF.